This T cell receptor beta chain was obtained from a study of cytomegalovirus exposure and HLA in healthy donors. As to this clone: What it binds is unknown.

The PCR made use of 60 Vbeta and 13 Jbeta primers. The table came from immunoSEQ multiplex PCR; TCRdb's copy has only in-frame clones and leaves some out. This table has approximately 290,000 clones, about four fifths appearing once. CDR3 size: 13 residues. Trimming took off 2 bases at V and 6 bases at J, with 10 bases between the two ends. Germline CDR1 is SGHVS and CDR2 is FNYEAQ. Notes on the study in general: Compared with the roughly 670-donor mean, an Asian-associated ancestry cluster reportedly had fewer N-insertions, according to a later analysis. Productive rates of about 87% or about 30% were seen for most TCR beta V segments in an earlier analysis. With later analysis, a missense DCLRE1C variant became linked to TCR beta V- and J-gene trimming.

V is TRBV7-6 and J is TRBJ2-5; D gene uncertain. Sequencing was done on a sample of PBMCs. The sequence was collected from a girl aged 2-9 years in good health and CMV-seronegative. CDR3 region: CASSLFRLQTQYF. DNA of the CDR3: TGTGCCAGCAGCTTATTCCGGTTGCAGACCCAGTACTTC.